The present TCR beta chain was sequenced within a study of cytomegalovirus exposure and HLA in healthy donors. Study-wide findings and caveats: It emerged from a later analysis that several of the most significant clusters appeared to be linked to common viral pathogens. It was in a later analysis that TCR association rates were seen to vary by HLA locus, highest for DRB1 and lowest for HLA-C. Other equally common chains were less clonally expanded than HLA-associated TCR beta chains, a later analysis showed.

From germline, CDR1 is LGHNA and CDR2 YNFKEQ. Trimming removed 4 bases from V and 5 bases from J; junction bases left unmatched: 13. The CDR3 extends over 16 amino acids. About this clone: Antigen specificity is unknown.

Vbeta (60) and Jbeta (13) primers were used in the PCR. Clones were read by immunoSEQ multiplex PCR, and TCRdb kept only the in-frame ones, dropping some. Listed are 160,000 or so clones; 2.1% falls within the top ten. The chain joins TRBV4-2 to TRBJ2-5; the match to TRBD2 covers 7 bases. The sample taken for sequencing was PBMCs. This sequence was found in a man aged 30-40 years in good health and CMV-seronegative. The CDR3 DNA is TGTGCCAGCAGCCGAGCCATAGCGGGCAGGGCTGAGACCCAGTACTTC. This gives the protein CASSRAIAGRAETQYF.